This T cell receptor (beta chain) was sequenced during a study of T-cell reconstitution after alpha-beta-depleted transplantation in children. Study-level findings and limits: For some patients, TCRbeta diversity was high at day 60 because of recipient T cells and thymic progenitors that survived. At around two months after transplant, the alpha-beta T cells were reportedly derived from several hundred expanded clones that came from non-depleted graft cells. Once a year had passed after transplant, T-cell counts and diversity came mostly from newly produced T cells.

Unique molecular identifiers featured in how the TCRbeta library was prepared. Each CDR3 protein gets one entry after TCRdb re-called the PCR reads with MiXCR. The sample has about 980,000 distinct CDR3 sequences, about 29% seen once; the top ten hold roughly 27%. This CDR3 contains 12 residues. V was shortened by 5 bases and J by 5 bases, with 10 bases between the two germline ends. Germline-derived CDR1 and CDR2 are SGHVS and FNYEAQ. Turning to this clonotype: Its antigen is undetermined.

The starting material was PBMCs, mostly from graft donor cells, obtained 360 days after TCRalphabeta/CD19-depleted stem cell transplant. The origin of this receptor is a boy under two years old who had a stem cell transplant for SCID, so the T cells may come from the graft donor. This sequence joins TRBV7-6 and TRBJ2-7; tentatively, D is TRBD2 (5 bases). CDR3 residues: CASSVTGNEQYF. CDR3 sequence (DNA): TGTGCCAGCAGCGTTACGGGGAACGAGCAGTACTTC.